These 18 T cell receptor beta chains were all obtained from the same sample, sequenced in a study of vaccination and CD4 T cells after COVID-19. An Oncomine TCR Beta short-read assay was used to sequence the DNA from cultured CD4+ T cells. MiXCR was run by TCRdb on the PCR reads, yielding one entry per CDR3 protein. The profile shows under 14,000 distinct CDR3 sequences, less than 30% of them singletons. Which antigens these TCRs recognize remains unknown. Treatment indicated: approximately 9-day PBMC culture with coronavirus spike peptide pools or control peptides (ViraFEST assay). Material: CD4+ T cells from blood, cultured in vitro, obtained after SARS-CoV-2 vaccination. The receptors here all came from a human donor who had recovered from COVID-19.

This clonotype appeared a few times. The junction differs from germline at one of its ends, possibly a read error. The chain uses TRBV7-3 and TRBJ1-1; D call uncertain. From germline, CDR1 is SGHTA and CDR2 FQGTGA. The CDR3 totals 17 residues. CDR3 nucleotide sequence: TGTGCCAGCAGCCTAACCCCCCGTGCGGGATTGAACACTGAAGCTTTCTTT. This sequence encodes CASSLTPRAGLNTEAFF.

The rearrangement links TRBV10-1 to TRBJ2-7; TRBD2 is a possible D gene (6 bases). Germline CDR1 is WNHNN and CDR2 is SYGVQD (reference sequence). V gave up 3 bases and J gave up 6 bases, with 21 bases separating them. This CDR3 comprises 16 residues. This CDR3 is CASSERAGVLEGEQYF. The CDR3 DNA reads as TGCGCCAGCAGTGAAAGGGCCGGAGTGCTGGAGGGCGAGCAGTACTTC.

A word on this clonotype: One junction end disagrees with the germline gene, perhaps due to a read error. The gene calls are TRBV28 and TRBJ2-7; the D is unclear. The CDR3 contains 11 residues. Germline V gene lookup returns CDR1 MDHEN and CDR2 SYDVKM. The CDR3 DNA is TGTACCAGCAGCCTGGGATACGAGCAGTACTTC. This translates into CTSSLGYEQYF.

This clonotype has more than one count but fewer than ten. The chain combines TRBV11-3 with TRBJ2-7; TRBD1 aligns across 11 bases. The CDR3 length is 16 residues. The trim removed 4 bases at V and 3 bases at J, leaving 8 bases unmatched. Germline V gene lookup returns CDR1 SGHNT and CDR2 YENEEA. CDR3 nucleotides: TGTGCCAGCAGCTACACTCGGACAGGGGGCGACTACGAGCAGTACTTC. It is translated as CASSYTRTGGDYEQYF.

There are a few counts of this clonotype. The chain employs TRBV28 and TRBJ2-7; unclear D gene. Germline CDR1 reads MDHEN; CDR2 reads SYDVKM. Between the trimmed V and J ends, which lost 8 bases and 2 bases, there was a span of 13 bases. The CDR3 is made up of 13 amino acids. CDR3 region: CASLKDGPYEQYF. CDR3 in DNA: TGTGCCAGCTTGAAGGACGGTCCCTACGAGCAGTACTTC.

By frequency in the sample, this clonotype is medium-sized. The J gene is TRBJ2-5, the V gene TRBV20-1; the match to TRBD1 covers 8 bases. Trimming cost V 0 bases and J 5 bases; bases outside gene matches: 5. The CDR3 length is 14 residues. Germline assignment: CDR1 DFQATT and CDR2 SNEGSKA (reference sequence). The CDR3 region is CSARDPGGAETQYF. DNA of the CDR3: TGCAGTGCTAGAGATCCAGGGGGCGCCGAGACCCAGTACTTC.

The chain combines TRBV5-1 with TRBJ2-5; D possibly uses TRBD1 or TRBD2 (5 bases each). Germline assignment: CDR1 SGHRS and CDR2 YFSETQ. The V end was cut by 3 bases, the J end by 9 bases, with 21 bases between. The CDR3 extends over 15 amino acids. CDR3 DNA sequence: TGCGCCAGCAGCTGGGGCCTCCGGGGAGTAACCCCCCAGTACTTC. This encodes CASSWGLRGVTPQYF.

V is TRBV5-1 and J is TRBJ1-2, with unresolved D. From germline, CDR1 is SGHRS and CDR2 YFSETQ. Trimming took off 7 bases at V and 4 bases at J, with 17 bases between the two ends. This CDR3 is built from 14 residues. CDR3 nucleotide sequence: TGCGCCAGCCGACCCCAGACGGATGTCTATGGCTACACCTTC. It yields the protein CASRPQTDVYGYTF.

This clonotype was detected only a few times. V usage is TRBV10-3 and J usage is TRBJ2-5; 7 positions match TRBD2. J was trimmed by 3 bases and V by 2 bases; bases with no gene match: 3. Germline V lookup: CDR1 ENHRY, CDR2 SYGVKD. The CDR3 loop spans 14 amino acids. The CDR3 DNA sequence: TGTGCCATCAGTGAGGATGGGGGGGAAGAGACCCAGTACTTC. Amino acid sequence: CAISEDGGEETQYF.

This sequence joins TRBV7-9 and TRBJ1-3; the D is unclear. Looked up from germline, CDR1 is SEHNR and CDR2 is FQNEAQ (reference sequence). The CDR3 is 15 residues long. Trimming pared 4 bases from V and 2 bases from J, leaving 12 bases between. The CDR3: CASSSQTVAGNTIYF. For the CDR3, the DNA is TGTGCCAGCAGCTCTCAAACAGTTGCTGGAAACACCATATATTTT.

The sample holds a few counts of this clonotype. The gene calls are TRBV20-1 and TRBJ1-6; D ambiguous. The V gene's germline CDR1 is DFQATT and CDR2 SNEGSKA (reference sequence). This CDR3 is built from 15 residues. Trimming pared 2 bases from V and 0 bases from J, leaving 8 bases between. The CDR3 loop is CSARRLSSYNSPLHF. Here the CDR3 DNA reads TGCAGTGCTAGACGCCTTTCCTCCTATAATTCACCCCTCCACTTT.

In this sample, this clonotype is medium-sized. V is TRBV19 and J is TRBJ1-1; D call uncertain. CDR1 is LNHDA, CDR2 SQIVND, per germline (reference sequence). This CDR3 is built from 14 residues. Trimming removed 3 bases from V and 1 base from J, with 9 bases in between. CDR3 residues: CASSIIERNTEAFF. DNA for the CDR3: TGTGCCAGTAGTATTATAGAGAGGAACACTGAAGCTTTCTTT.

The rearrangement links TRBV5-1 to TRBJ1-6; D is undetermined. The CDR3 sequence is 13 residues long. Germline V lookup: CDR1 SGHRS, CDR2 YFSETQ. Trimming took off 1 base at V and 7 bases at J, with 6 bases between the two ends. The CDR3: CASSLPGNSPLHF. CDR3 DNA sequence: TGCGCCAGCAGCTTGCCGGGGAATTCACCCCTCCACTTT.

In its sample, this clonotype was seen a few times. The V gene is TRBV28, the J gene TRBJ1-2; D call uncertain. V was trimmed by 6 bases and J by 3 bases, leaving 14 bases between them. Germline-derived CDR1 and CDR2 are MDHEN and SYDVKM. The CDR3 runs to 14 residues. The CDR3 DNA is TGTGCCAGCAGCCCGCGCCGACTGCACTATGGCTACACCTTC. Its translation is CASSPRRLHYGYTF.

This chain links TRBV6-1 with TRBJ1-2; 7 nucleotides match TRBD1. CDR1 is MNHNS, CDR2 SASEGT, per germline. The length of the CDR3 is 12 residues. Trimming removed 7 bases from V and 6 bases from J; junction bases left unmatched: 5. The chain's CDR3 is CASTETGNGYTF. DNA of the CDR3: TGTGCCAGCACTGAGACAGGGAATGGCTACACCTTC.

The chain employs TRBV20-1 and TRBJ2-1; the D gene could be TRBD1 or TRBD2 (5 bases each). The length of the CDR3 is 16 residues. The germline CDR1 and CDR2 sequences are DFQATT and SNEGSKA (reference sequence). Between the trimmed V and J ends, which lost 0 bases and 9 bases, there was a span of 21 bases. CDR3 sequence: CSARDLFGARPFEQFF. The CDR3 bases are TGCAGTGCTAGAGATCTTTTCGGGGCACGCCCGTTTGAGCAGTTCTTC.

The table lists this clonotype with a few counts. The V gene is TRBV4-3, the J gene TRBJ2-5, with 11 bases identical to TRBD2. CDR1 LGHNA and CDR2 YSLEER come from the germline V gene. The CDR3 has 18 residues. V dropped 0 bases and J dropped 2; count of bases not matched to a gene: 8. The DNA of the CDR3 is TGCGCCAGCAGCCAAGATTTGCTAGCGGGAGGAAGGCAAGAGACCCAGTACTTC. Protein sequence: CASSQDLLAGGRQETQYF.

This clonotype was recorded a few times. The J gene is TRBJ1-1, the V gene TRBV7-9; D may be TRBD1 (5 bases). The CDR3 has 15 residues. The germline gives CDR1 SEHNR, CDR2 FQNEAQ (reference sequence). Trimming stripped 5 bases from V and 1 base from J, with 14 bases between. For the CDR3, the DNA is TGTGCCAGCAGCCCCCGAGGGACGGAGAACACTGAAGCTTTCTTT. Its translation: CASSPRGTENTEAFF. Using reference TRBV7-9 and TRBJ1-1 for the parts outside the CDR3, the full variable domain is DTGVSQNPRHKITKRGQNVTFRCDPISEHNRLYWYRQTLGQGPEFLTYFQNEAQLEKSRLLSDRFSAERPKGSFSTLEIQRTEQGDSAMYLCASSPRGTENTEAFFGQGTRLTVV.